This TCR beta chain stems from a study of blood T cell repertoires in COVID-19. Study-level information: Sites across the United States, Italy and Spain contributed samples from acute and convalescent COVID-19. Sample material is recorded as cDNA or gDNA derived from T cells, B-cell-depleted T cells, or PBMCs.

Concerning this clone: Other DNA variants within this sample encode the same CDR3.

Per the authors' pipeline: Estimates of nucleated cell counts were drawn from the amplification of reference gene primers. Clones were read by immunoSEQ multiplex PCR, and TCRdb kept only the in-frame ones, dropping some. V, J and clone size reflect that table, while D and trimming were determined from the DNA. The profile shows more than 110,000 clones, 82% of them singletons. The CDR3 sequence is 13 residues long. V was shortened by 3 bases and J by 1 base, with 6 bases between the two germline ends. Germline CDR1 SGHAT, CDR2 FQNNGV. V is TRBV11-2 and J is TRBJ2-5; tentatively, D is TRBD2 (6 bases). The receptor's source is a woman aged 80 or older with acute or convalescent COVID-19. The sample comprised peripheral blood. The CDR3 DNA follows: TGTGCCAGCAGCTTCGGGAGCCAAGAGACCCAGTACTTC. It yields the protein CASSFGSQETQYF.